This TCR beta chain emerged from a study of post-analysis software for immune sequencing data. Study-level findings and limits: Multiple sclerosis was associated with a significant reduction in normalized Chao1 diversity relative to controls. Five TRBV segments, including TRBV5-6, TRBV5-1 and TRBV20-1, were more frequent in patients than controls. Batch-matched samples strongly co-clustered by F measure.

This CDR3 is built from 15 residues. The V and J ends lost 5 bases and 2 bases respectively, with 16 bases between them. CDR1 and CDR2 from the germline V gene are SQVTM and ANQGSEA. Remarks on this clonotype: Its antigen is not known.

Each TCR beta cDNA library carried unique molecular identifiers. Input amounts of 1 to 10 million T cells were used. These gave approximately 500,000 cDNA molecules, so each molecule approximated one T cell. TCRdb called the PCR reads again in MiXCR, with one record for every CDR3 protein. The sample has around 710,000 distinct CDR3 sequences; more than 45% are singletons. This TCR was sampled from a girl aged 10 to 17 with multiple sclerosis. Specimen: blood. The chain uses TRBV29-1 and TRBJ2-4; TRBD1 is a possible D gene (5 bases). CDR3 sequence reads: CSVSPTAGPKNIQYF. Written as DNA, the CDR3 is TGCAGCGTTTCCCCGACTGCAGGGCCCAAAAACATTCAGTACTTC.